The sequence of this TCR beta chain was determined in a study of siplizumab effects on memory and regulatory T cells (dated by TCRdb to the late 2010s). Background for the entire study: The effect of the anti-CD2 antibody siplizumab on alloreactive T-cell subsets was examined in allogeneic mixed lymphocyte reactions constructed from human PBMCs.

From a lookup of the germline V gene (reference sequence), CDR1 and CDR2 are LNHNV and YYDKDF. Counted from cysteine to phenylalanine, this CDR3 has 17 amino acids. Only the CDR3 region is kept as DNA, spanning 51 bases read in frame from base 1. V is trimmed back by 3 bases and J by 0 bases, and the junction contains 7 bases that no gene match accounts for. Sorted unstimulated T cells and proliferating T cells recovered from mixed lymphocyte reactions underwent TCRbeta CDR3 sequencing. Fresh whole blood from ten to eleven HLA-typed healthy donors served as the source for isolating PBMCs. Unstimulated CD4+ regulatory T cells were FACS-sorted to map the origin of alloreactive clones. The library came from the immunoSEQ multiplex PCR assay. About 10^5 TCR templates per sample were assayed on the deep sequencing platform. Genomic DNA extracted from sorted T cells was used for TCRbeta CDR3 sequencing. The authors' pipeline ran thus. The R programming language was used for the clonal analysis of the TCRbeta CDR3 data. Alloreactive CD4+ and CD8+ clones were defined by comparing unstimulated samples with post-reaction CFSE-low samples. Alloreactive CD4+ clones were assigned to regulatory or non-regulatory origin by matching sequences to sorted unstimulated Treg and non-Treg repertoires. TCRdb holds this immuneACCESS table with in-frame rearrangements only. Some clones are missing; in checked studies, unresolved V genes explain under half, and the rest has no known cause. The V and J calls and clone size were taken over from that table, and D and trimming were inferred from the DNA. The sample data list around 99,000 clones, and under 95% of these were observed just once. Under 0.75% of the sample is held by the ten biggest clonotypes.

A remark on this clone: What antigen it recognizes has not been identified. Nothing much larger sits one base from this clone, and base qualities are not available.

Paper-wide results and their limitations: Whether proliferating Tregs from siplizumab cultures were suppressive was not functionally confirmed. Greater diversity appeared to be present in unstimulated naive T cells than in memory T cells, and a substantial contribution to the alloresponse seemed to be made by naive cells. In reactions with siplizumab, an average of about 75% of mappable alloreactive CD4+ clones were Treg-derived, compared with 25% to 30% in control reactions. Roughly 80-97% of proliferating CD4+ or CD8+ clones could not be assigned a naive or memory phenotype. The cumulative frequency of alloreactive sequences that could be traced back to unstimulated CD4+ memory T cells was significantly reduced by siplizumab. Sequences below about 10^-5 frequency were poorly captured, so only a minor fraction of alloreactive clones could be mapped to unstimulated subsets.

Sequencing input: Tregs sorted from blood. The sequence is built from TRBV15 and TRBJ2-7, with TRBD2 identical over 11 junction bases. The TCR was taken from a human donor in good health. At the DNA level, the sequence is TGTGCCACCAGCAGCGAACCGGGACTAGCGGACTCCTACGAGCAGTACTTC. This sequence encodes CATSSEPGLADSYEQYF.